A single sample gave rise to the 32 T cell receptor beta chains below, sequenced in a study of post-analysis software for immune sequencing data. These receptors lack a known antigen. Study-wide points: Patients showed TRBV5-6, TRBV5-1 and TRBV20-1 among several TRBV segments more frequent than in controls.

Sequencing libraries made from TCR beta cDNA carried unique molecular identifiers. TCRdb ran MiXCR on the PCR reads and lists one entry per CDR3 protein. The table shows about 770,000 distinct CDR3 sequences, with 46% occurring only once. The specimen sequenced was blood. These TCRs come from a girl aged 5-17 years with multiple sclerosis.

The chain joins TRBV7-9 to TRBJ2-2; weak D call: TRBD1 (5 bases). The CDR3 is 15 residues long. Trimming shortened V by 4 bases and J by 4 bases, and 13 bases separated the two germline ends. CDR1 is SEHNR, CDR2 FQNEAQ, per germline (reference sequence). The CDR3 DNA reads TGTGCCAGCAGCTGGCCGGGCCAGGGCACCGGGGAGCTGTTTTTT. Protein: CASSWPGQGTGELFF.

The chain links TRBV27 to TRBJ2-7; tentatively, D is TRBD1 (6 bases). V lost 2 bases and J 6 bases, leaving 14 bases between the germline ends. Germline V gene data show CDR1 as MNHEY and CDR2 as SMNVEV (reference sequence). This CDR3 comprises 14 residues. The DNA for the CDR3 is TGTGCCAGCAGTTTAGTACAGGGAAGGGGCGAGCAGTACTTC. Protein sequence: CASSLVQGRGEQYF.

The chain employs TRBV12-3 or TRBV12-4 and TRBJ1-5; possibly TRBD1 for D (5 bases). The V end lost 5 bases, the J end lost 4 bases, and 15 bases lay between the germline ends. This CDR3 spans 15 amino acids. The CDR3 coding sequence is TGTGCCAGCAGTGGGTCGACAGTAGAAAATCAGCCCCAGCATTTT. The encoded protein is CASSGSTVENQPQHF.

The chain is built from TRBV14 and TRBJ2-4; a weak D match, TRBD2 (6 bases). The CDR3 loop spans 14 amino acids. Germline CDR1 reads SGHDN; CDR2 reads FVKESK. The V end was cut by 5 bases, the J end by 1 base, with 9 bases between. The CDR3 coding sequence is TGTGCCAGCAGCGGAGGGAAGGCCAAAAACATTCAGTACTTC. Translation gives CASSGGKAKNIQYF.

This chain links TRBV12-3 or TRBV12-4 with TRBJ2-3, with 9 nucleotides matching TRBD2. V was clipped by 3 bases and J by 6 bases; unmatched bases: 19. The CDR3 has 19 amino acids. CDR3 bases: TGTGCCAGCAGTTTCTACCCCAACCGAGCGGCGGGAGGGCCGGATACGCAGTATTTT. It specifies CASSFYPNRAAGGPDTQYF.

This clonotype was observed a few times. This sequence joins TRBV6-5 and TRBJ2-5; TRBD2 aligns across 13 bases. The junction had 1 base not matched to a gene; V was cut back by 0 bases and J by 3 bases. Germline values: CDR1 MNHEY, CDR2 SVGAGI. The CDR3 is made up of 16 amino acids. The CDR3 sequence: CASSYSGLAGEETQYF. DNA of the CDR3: TGTGCCAGCAGTTACTCCGGACTAGCGGGAGAAGAGACCCAGTACTTC.

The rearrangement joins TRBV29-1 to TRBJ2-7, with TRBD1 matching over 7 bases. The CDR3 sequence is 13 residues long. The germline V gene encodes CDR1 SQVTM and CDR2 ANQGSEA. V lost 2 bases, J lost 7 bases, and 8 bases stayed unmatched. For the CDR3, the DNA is TGCAGCGTTGAAATTGTCCCAGGGGGTGAGCAGTACTTC. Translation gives CSVEIVPGGEQYF.

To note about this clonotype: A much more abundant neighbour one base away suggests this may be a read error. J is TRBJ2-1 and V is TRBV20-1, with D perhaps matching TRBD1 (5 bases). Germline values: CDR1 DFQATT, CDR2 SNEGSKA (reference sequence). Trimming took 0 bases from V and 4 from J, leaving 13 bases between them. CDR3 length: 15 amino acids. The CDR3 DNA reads TGCAGTGCTAGAGATTCGGTAGGGGTGTACAATGAGCAGTTCTTC. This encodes CSARDSVGVYNEQFF.

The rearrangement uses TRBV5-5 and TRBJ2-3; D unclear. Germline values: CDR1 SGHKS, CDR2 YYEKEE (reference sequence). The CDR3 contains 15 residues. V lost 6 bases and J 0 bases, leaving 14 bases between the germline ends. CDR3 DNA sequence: TGTGCCAGCACCCAAGAAGTGTGGAGCACAGATACGCAGTATTTT. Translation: CASTQEVWSTDTQYF. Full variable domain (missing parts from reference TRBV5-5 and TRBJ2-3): DAGVTQSPTHLIKTRGQQVTLRCSPISGHKSVSWYQQVLGQGPQFIFQYYEKEERGRGNFPDRFSARQFPNYSSELNVNALLLGDSALYLCASTQEVWSTDTQYFGPGTRLTVL.

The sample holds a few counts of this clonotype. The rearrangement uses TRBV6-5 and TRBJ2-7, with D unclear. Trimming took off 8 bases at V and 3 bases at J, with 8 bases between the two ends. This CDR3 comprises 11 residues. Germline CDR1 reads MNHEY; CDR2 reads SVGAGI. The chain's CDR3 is CASGPVYEQYF. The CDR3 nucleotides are TGTGCCAGCGGGCCTGTCTACGAGCAGTACTTC.

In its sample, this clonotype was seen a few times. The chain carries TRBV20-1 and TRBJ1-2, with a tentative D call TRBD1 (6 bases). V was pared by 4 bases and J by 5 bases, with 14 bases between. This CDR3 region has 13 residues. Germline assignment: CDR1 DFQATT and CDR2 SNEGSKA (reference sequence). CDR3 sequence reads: CSANTDSGYGYTF. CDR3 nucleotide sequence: TGCAGTGCTAACACGGACAGTGGGTATGGCTACACCTTC.

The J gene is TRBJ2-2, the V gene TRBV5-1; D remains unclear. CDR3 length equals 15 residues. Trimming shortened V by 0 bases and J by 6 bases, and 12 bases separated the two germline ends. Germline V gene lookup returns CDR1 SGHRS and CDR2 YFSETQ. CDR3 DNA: TGCGCCAGCAGCTTGGGGCAGGTCTGGCCCGGGGAGCTGTTTTTT. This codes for CASSLGQVWPGELFF.

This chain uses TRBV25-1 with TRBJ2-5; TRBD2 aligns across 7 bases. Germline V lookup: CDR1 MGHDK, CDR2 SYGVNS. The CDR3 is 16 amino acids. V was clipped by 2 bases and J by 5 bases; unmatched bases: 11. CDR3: CASSEVASGPGETQYF. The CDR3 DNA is TGTGCCAGCAGTGAAGTGGCTAGCGGCCCCGGGGAGACCCAGTACTTC.

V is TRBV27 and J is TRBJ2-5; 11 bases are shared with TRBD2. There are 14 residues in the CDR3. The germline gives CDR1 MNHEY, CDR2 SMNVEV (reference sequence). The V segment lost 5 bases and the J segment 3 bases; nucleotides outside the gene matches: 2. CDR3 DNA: TGTGCCAGCAGTGTTAGCGGGAGGGAAGAGACCCAGTACTTC. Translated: CASSVSGREETQYF.

This CDR3 reads CSARVVGLAGVGTQYF. DNA for the CDR3: TGCAGTGCTAGAGTAGTGGGACTAGCGGGGGTGGGTACGCAGTATTTT. V is TRBV20-1 and J is TRBJ2-3; TRBD2 matches at 14 bases. The germline gives CDR1 DFQATT, CDR2 SNEGSKA (reference sequence). This CDR3 contains 16 residues. With 1 base clipped from V and 8 bases from J, the junction kept 8 bases outside the gene matches.

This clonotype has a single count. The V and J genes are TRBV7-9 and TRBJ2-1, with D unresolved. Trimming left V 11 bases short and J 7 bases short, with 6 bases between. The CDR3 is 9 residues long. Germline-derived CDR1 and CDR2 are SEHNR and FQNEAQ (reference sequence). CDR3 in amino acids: CAPTNEQFF. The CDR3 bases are TGTGCCCCGACAAATGAGCAGTTCTTC.

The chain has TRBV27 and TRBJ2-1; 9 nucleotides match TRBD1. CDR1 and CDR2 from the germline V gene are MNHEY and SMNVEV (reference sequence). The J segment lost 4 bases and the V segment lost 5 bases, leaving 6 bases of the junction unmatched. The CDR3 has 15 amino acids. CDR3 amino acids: CASSSTGGGYNEQFF. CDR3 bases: TGTGCCAGCAGTAGCACAGGGGGCGGTTACAATGAGCAGTTCTTC.

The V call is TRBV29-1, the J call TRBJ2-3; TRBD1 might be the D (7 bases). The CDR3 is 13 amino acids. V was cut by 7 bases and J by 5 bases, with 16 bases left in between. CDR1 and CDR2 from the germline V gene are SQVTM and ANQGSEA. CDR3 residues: CSALTRGVDTQYF. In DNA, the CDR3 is TGCAGCGCCCTGACCAGGGGGGTAGATACGCAGTATTTT.

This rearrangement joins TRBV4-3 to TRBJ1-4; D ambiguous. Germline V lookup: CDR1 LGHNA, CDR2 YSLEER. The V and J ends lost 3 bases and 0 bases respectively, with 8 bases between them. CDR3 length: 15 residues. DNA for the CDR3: TGCGCCAGCAGCCAGACCCAGGCAACTAATGAAAAACTGTTTTTT. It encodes CASSQTQATNEKLFF.

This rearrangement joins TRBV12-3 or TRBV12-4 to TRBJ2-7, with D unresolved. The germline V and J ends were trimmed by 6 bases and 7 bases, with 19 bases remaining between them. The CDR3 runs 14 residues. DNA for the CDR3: TGTGCCAGCAGCCCCAGTGGGGATGTATTAGAGCAGTACTTC. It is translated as CASSPSGDVLEQYF.

The CDR3 coding sequence is TGTGCCAGCTCACCGAGGCGGGCGGTTAGCACAGATACGCAGTATTTT. Protein sequence: CASSPRRAVSTDTQYF. The chain employs TRBV18 and TRBJ2-3, with D perhaps TRBD2 (5 bases). CDR1 is KGHSH and CDR2 is LQKENI in the germline V gene. CDR3 length: 16 amino acids. Trimming removed 3 bases at V and 0 bases at J, with 13 bases between.

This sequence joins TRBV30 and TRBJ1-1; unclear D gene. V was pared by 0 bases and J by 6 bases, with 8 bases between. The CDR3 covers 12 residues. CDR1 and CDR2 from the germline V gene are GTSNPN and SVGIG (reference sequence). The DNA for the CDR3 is TGTGCCTGGAGTGTACCCAGGCCTGAAGCTTTCTTT. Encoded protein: CAWSVPRPEAFF.

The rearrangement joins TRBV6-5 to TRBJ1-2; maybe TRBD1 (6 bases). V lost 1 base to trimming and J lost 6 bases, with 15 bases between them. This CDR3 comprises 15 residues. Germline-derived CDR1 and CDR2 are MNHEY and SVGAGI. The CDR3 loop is CASSYWAGERDGYTF. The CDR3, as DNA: TGTGCCAGCAGTTACTGGGCAGGGGAAAGGGATGGCTACACCTTC.

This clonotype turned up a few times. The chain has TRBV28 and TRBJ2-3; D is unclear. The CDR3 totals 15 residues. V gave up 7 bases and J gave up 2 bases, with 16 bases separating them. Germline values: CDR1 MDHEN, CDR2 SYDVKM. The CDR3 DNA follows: TGTGCCAGCACCACTGAGATCGGAGACACAGATACGCAGTATTTT. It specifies CASTTEIGDTDTQYF.

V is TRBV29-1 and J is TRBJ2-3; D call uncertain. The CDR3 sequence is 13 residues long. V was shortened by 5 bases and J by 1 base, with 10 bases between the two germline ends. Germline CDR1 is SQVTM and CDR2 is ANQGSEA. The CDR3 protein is CSVMPEGTDTQYF. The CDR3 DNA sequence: TGCAGCGTTATGCCCGAAGGCACAGATACGCAGTATTTT.

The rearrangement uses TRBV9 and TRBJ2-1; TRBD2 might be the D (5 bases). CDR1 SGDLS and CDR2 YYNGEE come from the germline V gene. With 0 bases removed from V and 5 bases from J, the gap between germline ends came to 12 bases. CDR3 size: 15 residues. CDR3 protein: CASSVGGRADNEQFF. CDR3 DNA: TGTGCCAGCAGCGTAGGTGGGAGAGCAGACAATGAGCAGTTCTTC.

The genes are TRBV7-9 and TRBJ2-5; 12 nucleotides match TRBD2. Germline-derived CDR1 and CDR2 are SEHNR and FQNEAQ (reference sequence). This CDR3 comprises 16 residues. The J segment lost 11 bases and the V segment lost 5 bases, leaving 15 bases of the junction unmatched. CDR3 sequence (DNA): TGTGCCAGCAGCACCCCATCTAGCGGGAGGGTCTATGGGCAGTACTTC. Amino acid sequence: CASSTPSSGRVYGQYF.

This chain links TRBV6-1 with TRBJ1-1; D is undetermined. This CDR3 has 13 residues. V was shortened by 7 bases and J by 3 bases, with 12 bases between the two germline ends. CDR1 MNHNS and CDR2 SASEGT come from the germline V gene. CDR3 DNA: TGTGCCAGCACCACTCAGGTCGACACTGAAGCTTTCTTT. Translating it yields CASTTQVDTEAFF.

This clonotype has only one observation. The CDR3 nucleotides read TGTGCCATCTCAACGGGGGGGGCCCAAGAGACCCAGTACTTC. Its translation: CAISTGGAQETQYF. V gene TRBV6-2 or TRBV6-3 combines with J gene TRBJ2-5, with 8 bases fitting TRBD2. Germline-derived CDR1 and CDR2 are MNHEY and SVGEGT. The CDR3 covers 14 residues. V was clipped by 10 bases and J by 1 base; unmatched bases: 8.

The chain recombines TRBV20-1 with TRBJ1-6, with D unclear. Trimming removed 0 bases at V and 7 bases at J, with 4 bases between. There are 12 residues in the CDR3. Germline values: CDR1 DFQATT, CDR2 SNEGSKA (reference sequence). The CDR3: CSARDRNSPLHF. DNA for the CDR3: TGCAGTGCTAGAGATCGGAATTCACCCCTCCACTTT.

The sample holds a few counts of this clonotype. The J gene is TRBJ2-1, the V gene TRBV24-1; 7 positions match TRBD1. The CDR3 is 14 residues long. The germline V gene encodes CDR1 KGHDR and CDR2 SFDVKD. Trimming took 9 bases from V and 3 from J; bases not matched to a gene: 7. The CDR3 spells CATRQGPDYNEQFF. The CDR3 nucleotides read TGTGCCACCCGACAGGGCCCCGACTACAATGAGCAGTTCTTC.

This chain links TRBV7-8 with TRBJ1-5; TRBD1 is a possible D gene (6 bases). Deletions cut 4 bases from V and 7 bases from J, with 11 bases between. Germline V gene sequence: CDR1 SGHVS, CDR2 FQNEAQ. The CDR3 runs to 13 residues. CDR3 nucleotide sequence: TGTGCCAGCAGCTCAGGGGCGAGGCAGCCCCAGCATTTT. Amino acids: CASSSGARQPQHF.